The present T cell receptor beta chain was sequenced within a study of Tregs in tolerant kidney transplant recipients. The wider study: Recipients received nonmyeloablative bone marrow transplants from related graft donors, with transient mixed chimerism.

The CDR3 length is 15 residues. The junction had 9 bases not matched to a gene; V was cut back by 8 bases and J by 0 bases. CDR1 KGHSH and CDR2 LQKENI come from the germline V gene. Generated by immunoSEQ multiplex PCR, the TCRdb table keeps only in-frame clones and is missing some. This sample has approximately 99,000 clones, with nearly 90% found just once. V gene TRBV18 combines with J gene TRBJ2-5, with 7 nucleotides matching TRBD1. This sequence was found in a human donor who received a combined kidney and bone marrow transplant. The sample was CD4+ T cells from blood, taken before the transplant. CDR3 sequence reads: CASTQGFGHQETQYF. The CDR3 DNA reads as TGTGCCAGCACACAGGGGTTTGGTCACCAAGAGACCCAGTACTTC.